Following are 22 T cell receptor beta chains from one sample sequenced in a study of T cell responses to AZD1222 COVID-19 vaccine. TCRdb's copy holds only in-frame clones and misses some; the assay was immunoSEQ multiplex PCR. Of around 160,000 clones listed, 94% were seen once; the top ten hold approximately 0.6%. Sequenced material: peripheral blood, taken on day 0 of AZD1222 vaccination. Receptors originate from an adult in good health.

The V call is TRBV29-1, the J call TRBJ1-2, with no clear D. The CDR3 extends over 11 amino acids. Per the germline V gene, CDR1 is SQVTM and CDR2 is ANQGSEA. With 4 bases removed from V and 1 base from J, the gap between germline ends came to 4 bases. In DNA form, the CDR3 reads TGCAGCGTTGTTTTTAACTATGGCTACACCTTC. Its translation is CSVVFNYGYTF.

The rearrangement joins TRBV19 to TRBJ2-3; D is perhaps TRBD2 (5 bases). CDR3 length equals 13 residues. The ends were cut back, 5 bases at V and 4 bases at J, with 10 bases in the middle. Germline-derived CDR1 and CDR2 are LNHDA and SQIVND (reference sequence). CDR3: CASSSTKADTQYF. Written as DNA, the CDR3 is TGTGCCAGTAGTTCGACTAAGGCAGATACGCAGTATTTT.

This chain connects TRBV30 to TRBJ2-3; no clear D. V was cut by 2 bases and J by 5 bases, with 14 bases left in between. The CDR3 runs to 14 residues. CDR1 GTSNPN and CDR2 SVGIG come from the germline V gene (reference sequence). CDR3 nucleotide sequence: TGTGCCTGGAGTTTGACTTCTGGCCAAGATACGCAGTATTTT. Protein: CAWSLTSGQDTQYF.

This sequence joins TRBV15 and TRBJ2-5; no clear D. CDR1 and CDR2 from the germline V gene are LNHNV and YYDKDF (reference sequence). V was clipped by 1 base and J by 10 bases, with 13 bases between them. The CDR3 has 13 amino acids. CDR3 loop: CATSRVGRDSQYF. The CDR3 coding sequence is TGTGCCACCAGCAGAGTGGGAAGGGATAGCCAGTACTTC.

The rearrangement links TRBV5-1 to TRBJ1-3; D uncertain. Germline V lookup: CDR1 SGHRS, CDR2 YFSETQ. CDR3 size: 14 residues. Between the trimmed V and J ends, which lost 4 bases and 3 bases, there was a span of 11 bases. The chain's CDR3 is CASSQMGGGNTIYF. In DNA form, the CDR3 reads TGCGCCAGCAGCCAAATGGGTGGTGGAAACACCATATATTTT.

The chain links TRBV18 to TRBJ2-1, with D possibly matching TRBD1 (6 bases). The CDR3 contains 13 residues. Germline lookup yields CDR1 KGHSH and CDR2 LQKENI. V lost 8 bases and J lost 5, with 13 bases in between. The CDR3 loop reads CASTWGLNNEQFF. The CDR3 DNA reads TGTGCCAGCACCTGGGGGCTAAACAATGAGCAGTTCTTC.

The V and J genes are TRBV7-9 and TRBJ2-1; D is undetermined. Trimming took off 3 bases at V and 6 bases at J, with 15 bases between the two ends. Germline V CDR1 and CDR2: SEHNR, FQNEAQ (reference sequence). The CDR3 consists of 15 residues. The CDR3 region is CASSFAGASLNEQFF. Here the CDR3 DNA reads TGTGCCAGCAGCTTCGCAGGAGCCTCGCTCAATGAGCAGTTCTTC.

CDR3 DNA: TGTGCCAGCGGGCTAGGGGAAAGCAACGAGCAGTACTTC. Translating it yields CASGLGESNEQYF. The chain uses TRBV28 and TRBJ2-7, with a weak D call TRBD1 (5 bases). Looked up from germline, CDR1 is MDHEN and CDR2 is SYDVKM. This CDR3 contains 13 residues. Trimming pared 8 bases from V and 5 bases from J, leaving 16 bases between. Full variable domain (remainder filled in from reference TRBV28 and TRBJ2-7): DVKVTQSSRYLVKRTGEKVFLECVQDMDHENMFWYRQDPGLGLRLIYFSYDVKMKEKGDIPEGYSVSREKKERFSLILESASTNQTSMYLCASGLGESNEQYFGPGTRLTVT.

The chain couples TRBV9 to TRBJ2-2; 9 bases map to TRBD2. Germline V gives CDR1 SGDLS, CDR2 YYNGEE. The CDR3 runs to 18 residues. V lost 1 base to trimming and J lost 0 bases; unmatched junction nucleotides: 7. The CDR3 nucleotides are TGTGCCAGCAGCGTAACTGGTAGCGGGAGTGCGAACACCGGGGAGCTGTTTTTT. Protein: CASSVTGSGSANTGELFF.

The V gene is TRBV28, the J gene TRBJ2-7; D remains ambiguous. The CDR3 covers 16 residues. Trimming cost V 1 base and J 3 bases, with 16 bases left between them. Germline loops: CDR1 MDHEN, CDR2 SYDVKM. The CDR3: CASSLSARVDGYEQYF. The CDR3 DNA reads TGTGCCAGCAGTTTATCAGCCCGGGTCGACGGCTACGAGCAGTACTTC.

The V and J genes are TRBV29-1 and TRBJ1-2, with 10 bases fitting TRBD1. Germline V gene sequence: CDR1 SQVTM, CDR2 ANQGSEA. The trim removed 7 bases at V and 4 bases at J, leaving 6 bases unmatched. The CDR3 length is 13 residues. The chain's CDR3 is CSGLGTGVYGYTF. Here the CDR3 DNA reads TGCAGCGGTTTGGGGACAGGGGTCTATGGCTACACCTTC.

The V gene is TRBV28, the J gene TRBJ2-7; the D gene is possibly TRBD1 (6 bases). The germline CDR1 and CDR2 sequences are MDHEN and SYDVKM. This CDR3 has 12 residues. Deletions cut 9 bases from V and 7 bases from J, with 16 bases between. DNA for the CDR3: TGTGCCAGTTGGACAGCCCGTGGAGAGCAGTACTTC. Its translation: CASWTARGEQYF.

This sequence joins TRBV9 and TRBJ1-4; the match to TRBD1 covers 7 bases. With V trimmed by 0 bases and J by 4 bases, 3 bases remained unmatched. Germline assignment: CDR1 SGDLS and CDR2 YYNGEE. The CDR3 spans 15 residues. Here the CDR3 reads CASSVGDSYNEKLFF. The CDR3 DNA is TGTGCCAGCAGCGTAGGGGACAGCTATAATGAAAAACTGTTTTTT.

This chain uses TRBV5-5 with TRBJ2-1; 7 bases are shared with TRBD1. V shed 3 bases and J 4 bases; nucleotides not matched to a gene: 16. CDR3 size: 18 residues. CDR1 and CDR2 from the germline V gene are SGHKS and YYEKEE (reference sequence). The CDR3 loop reads CASSSTSNRRGPYNEQFF. The CDR3 coding sequence is TGTGCCAGCAGCTCCACCAGTAATCGAAGGGGGCCATACAATGAGCAGTTCTTC. The whole variable domain, filled in from reference TRBV5-5 and TRBJ2-1, reads DAGVTQSPTHLIKTRGQQVTLRCSPISGHKSVSWYQQVLGQGPQFIFQYYEKEERGRGNFPDRFSARQFPNYSSELNVNALLLGDSALYLCASSSTSNRRGPYNEQFFGPGTRLTVL.

Here the CDR3 DNA reads TGCGCCAGCAGTGAGAGCGGGGACCCAAGGACTGAAGCTTTCTTT. This codes for CASSESGDPRTEAFF. The V and J genes are TRBV10-1 and TRBJ1-1; a possible D gene is TRBD1 (5 bases). Germline CDR1 and CDR2: WNHNN and SYGVQD (reference sequence). The CDR3 spans 15 residues. The ends were cut back, 2 bases at V and 5 bases at J, with 15 bases in the middle.

V gene TRBV3-1 (or the pseudogene TRBV3-2) combines with J gene TRBJ2-1; D is undetermined. The V end lost 1 base, the J end lost 4 bases, and 8 bases lay between the germline ends. The germline V gene has CDR1 LGHDT and CDR2 YNNKEL (reference sequence). CDR3 length equals 14 residues. CDR3 protein: CASSQGTGYNEQFF. CDR3 in DNA: TGTGCCAGCAGCCAAGGTACGGGTTACAATGAGCAGTTCTTC.

The J gene is TRBJ2-1, the V gene TRBV30; D is uncertain. The V and J ends lost 1 base and 4 bases respectively, with 11 bases between them. CDR3 length: 14 amino acids. Germline assignment: CDR1 GTSNPN and CDR2 SVGIG (reference sequence). The CDR3: CAWSAFFPYNEQFF. DNA of the CDR3: TGTGCCTGGAGTGCGTTTTTTCCATACAATGAGCAGTTCTTC.

J is TRBJ1-2 and V is TRBV19; D possibly corresponds to TRBD1 (5 bases). Germline lookup yields CDR1 LNHDA and CDR2 SQIVND (reference sequence). CDR3 size: 13 residues. Trimming removed 3 bases from V and 8 bases from J, with 13 bases in between. CDR3 sequence: CASSINGGVGYTF. The CDR3 DNA follows: TGTGCCAGTAGTATTAATGGGGGTGTGGGCTACACCTTC.

The chain has TRBV3-1 (or the pseudogene TRBV3-2) and TRBJ1-5; possible D gene TRBD1, 5 bases. The CDR3 is 15 residues long. With 6 bases removed from V and 6 bases from J, the gap between germline ends came to 18 bases. Germline CDR1 is LGHDT and CDR2 is YNNKEL (reference sequence). The CDR3 region has the DNA TGTGCCAGCAGTCAGGGCGCCTTTGGGGGTCAGCCCCAGCATTTT. Translating it yields CASSQGAFGGQPQHF.

CDR3 sequence reads: CASSSLISSTDTQYF. Here the CDR3 DNA reads TGTGCCAGCAGCTCCCTTATCTCCAGCACAGATACGCAGTATTTT. The gene calls are TRBV11-2 and TRBJ2-3, with D unclear. V was shortened by 4 bases and J by 0 bases, with 11 bases between the two germline ends. Germline V lookup: CDR1 SGHAT, CDR2 FQNNGV. The CDR3 contains 15 residues.

The V call is TRBV5-1, the J call TRBJ1-4; D not certain. The CDR3 sequence is 14 residues long. Germline values: CDR1 SGHRS, CDR2 YFSETQ. Trimming shortened V by 5 bases and J by 4 bases, and 12 bases separated the two germline ends. The CDR3 here is CASSFRTGNEKLFF. CDR3 sequence (DNA): TGCGCCAGCAGTTTCCGAACGGGTAATGAAAAACTGTTTTTT. Complete variable domain (other parts from reference TRBV5-1 and TRBJ1-4): KAGVTQTPRYLIKTRGQQVTLSCSPISGHRSVSWYQQTPGQGLQFLFEYFSETQRNKGNFPGRFSGRQFSNSRSEMNVSTLELGDSALYLCASSFRTGNEKLFFGSGTQLSVL.

This clone was detected once. This rearrangement joins TRBV7-9 to TRBJ2-1; 8 bases are shared with TRBD2. V lost 5 bases and J lost 7; bases outside the gene matches: 13. CDR3 size: 16 residues. The germline V gene encodes CDR1 SEHNR and CDR2 FQNEAQ (reference sequence). In DNA, the CDR3 is TGTGCCAGCAGCCCCCCCCAGCGGGAGAAGGAAAATGAGCAGTTCTTC. Amino acid sequence: CASSPPQREKENEQFF.